This T cell receptor (beta chain) derives from a study of blood T cell repertoires in COVID-19 (dated by TCRdb to the early 2020s). As for the study more broadly: Samples from collaborators originated in the United States, Italy and Spain and spanned both the acute and convalescent phases of COVID-19. The material from the prospective study consisted of cDNA or gDNA derived from T cells, B-cell-depleted T cells, or PBMCs. Deeply sampled blood TCRbeta repertoires from subjects exposed to, actively infected with, or recovered from COVID-19 were included in the dataset. The repertoires were released in a freely available public database meant as a resource for research on the immune response to SARS-CoV-2. The samples were drawn from the first 160 participants of the ongoing ImmuneRACE study and from 1,254 subjects provided by 6 global collaborators. The sample metadata nearly always contained a de-identified subject ID, COVID-19 status, age in years and sex. Where available, HLA class I and class II types were taken from metadata supplied by the sample provider and were not determined by assay-based typing.

The immunoSEQ Assay, a bias-controlled multiplex PCR, was used to amplify TCRbeta CDR3 regions from genomic DNA. Regarding the original processing steps: Within the assay, amplification of reference gene primers was used to estimate how many nucleated cells each sample contained. To quantify the absolute abundance of each unique TCRbeta CDR3 rearrangement, sequence reads were collapsed and filtered. For each sample, productive Simpson clonality was calculated as the square root of Simpson's diversity index across productive rearrangements. TCRdb stores this immuneACCESS table with in-frame sequences only. Part of the clones is absent; in the studies checked, under half of the shortfall reflects unresolved V genes, and no reason is known for the rest. Clone size and the V and J calls come from that table; the DNA yielded D and trimming. The sample records roughly 100,000 clones, roughly four fifths of which are singletons. The ten largest make up roughly 14% of the sample.

About this clone: Its antigen is unknown. No base qualities exist here, and no much larger clone lies one base off it.

Overall study outcomes, separate from this receptor: How much clinical and demographic metadata was included differed by source and by participant, and the metadata was provided uncurated.

Looking up the germline V gene yields CDR1 SGHRS and CDR2 YFSETQ. Spanning cysteine to phenylalanine, the CDR3 consists of 14 amino acids. Left in the record is the CDR3 DNA by itself, 42 bases read in frame from the first base. The junction carries 6 bases between V and J, which are trimmed by 0 bases and 0 bases respectively. Each collaborating institution followed its own protocols to collect whole blood in K2EDTA tubes. For TCRbeta analysis, collaborators shipped samples in one of three forms: frozen whole blood, isolated PBMCs, or DNA extracted from either of those sample types. The sequence derives from a woman older than 75 with acute or convalescent COVID-19. Sample: peripheral blood. The rearrangement joined TRBV5-1 to TRBJ1-1, with the D gene call left open. The CDR3 region reads CASSLVSMNTEAFF. The bases are TGCGCCAGCAGCTTGGTTAGCATGAACACTGAAGCTTTCTTT.